Each of the 18 T cell receptor beta chains below was sequenced from the same sample in a study of T cell repertoires in cytomegalovirus infection. Using its own MiXCR run on the reads, TCRdb lists one record per CDR3 protein. The data hold 230,000 or so distinct CDR3 sequences, with around 15% observed a single time. Sequencing was performed on CD8+ T cells from PBMCs. All receptors come from a human donor in good health (CMV status not recorded). Some clones in this sample may be carry-over from other donors' samples.

This clonotype was recorded many times. The chain uses TRBV28 and TRBJ1-1; tentatively, D is TRBD1 (6 bases). The V end lost 2 bases, the J end lost 5 bases, and 6 bases lay between the germline ends. The CDR3 loop spans 12 amino acids. Germline lookup yields CDR1 MDHEN and CDR2 SYDVKM. As DNA, the CDR3 is TGTGCCAGCAGTTTAGGACAGACTGAAGCTTTCTTT. This gives the protein CASSLGQTEAFF. Based on the CDR3 plus reference TRBV28 and TRBJ1-1, the full variable domain is DVKVTQSSRYLVKRTGEKVFLECVQDMDHENMFWYRQDPGLGLRLIYFSYDVKMKEKGDIPEGYSVSREKKERFSLILESASTNQTSMYLCASSLGQTEAFFGQGTRLTVV.

The chain carries TRBV4-3 and TRBJ2-6, with D maybe TRBD2 (5 bases). V was clipped by 0 bases and J by 3 bases, with 12 bases between them. The germline V gene has CDR1 LGHNA and CDR2 YSLEER. CDR3 size: 17 residues. The CDR3 spells CASSQDRFGVGANVLTF. Here the CDR3 DNA reads TGCGCCAGCAGCCAAGATCGGTTCGGGGTTGGGGCCAACGTCCTGACTTTC.

This clonotype was detected ten times or more. This chain links TRBV6-5 with TRBJ1-3; tentative D call: TRBD1 (5 bases). The CDR3 runs to 16 residues. Looked up from germline, CDR1 is MNHEY and CDR2 is SVGAGI. Trimming cost V 3 bases and J 0 bases, with 12 bases left between them. CDR3 in amino acids: CASSYSGRHSGNTIYF. CDR3 nucleotide sequence: TGTGCCAGCAGTTATTCGGGACGACACTCTGGAAACACCATATATTTT.

CDR3 sequence reads: CASSLGRQSRSPLHF. CDR3 in DNA: TGTGCCAGCAGCTTAGGCAGGCAGAGTCGATCACCCCTCCACTTT. The rearrangement joins TRBV13 to TRBJ1-6; D remains ambiguous. CDR1 PRHDT and CDR2 FYEKMQ come from the germline V gene (reference sequence). Trimming pared 0 bases from V and 10 bases from J, leaving 13 bases between. The CDR3 contains 15 residues.

The chain has TRBV29-1 and TRBJ1-1; D may be TRBD1 (5 bases). Germline V CDR1 and CDR2: SQVTM, ANQGSEA. V was shortened by 3 bases and J by 0 bases, with 8 bases between the two germline ends. The CDR3 is 13 amino acids. CDR3 DNA: TGCAGCGTTGACGGGACGGTGAACACTGAAGCTTTCTTT. Protein sequence: CSVDGTVNTEAFF.

The chain employs TRBV20-1 and TRBJ2-7; D perhaps matches TRBD1 (6 bases). Per germline, CDR1 DFQATT and CDR2 SNEGSKA (reference sequence). CDR3 size: 14 residues. Trimming removed 0 bases at V and 0 bases at J, with 9 bases between. The CDR3 region has the DNA TGCAGTGCTAGAGATCCGGACAGCTCCTACGAGCAGTACTTC. Its translation: CSARDPDSSYEQYF.

The chain joins TRBV5-5 to TRBJ2-7; maybe TRBD1 (5 bases). V lost 0 bases to trimming and J lost 0 bases, with 10 bases between them. This CDR3 has 15 residues. Germline V gene data show CDR1 as SGHKS and CDR2 as YYEKEE (reference sequence). In DNA, the CDR3 is TGTGCCAGCAGCTTGGGGGGCAGGAGCTCCTACGAGCAGTACTTC. This encodes CASSLGGRSSYEQYF.

This clonotype came up many times. The V and J genes are TRBV2 and TRBJ1-5, with D tentatively TRBD1 (6 bases). The CDR3 covers 15 residues. Trimming pared 4 bases from V and 3 bases from J, leaving 13 bases between. Germline V gene data show CDR1 as SNHLY and CDR2 as FYNNEI. CDR3 DNA sequence: TGTGCCAGCAGTGGGGGACAACAAGTCAATCAGCCCCAGCATTTT. It translates to CASSGGQQVNQPQHF.

This clonotype was seen a few times. The chain employs TRBV29-1 and TRBJ2-7, with 10 nucleotides matching TRBD1. Trimming removed 6 bases from V and 3 bases from J; junction bases left unmatched: 8. CDR1 is SQVTM, CDR2 ANQGSEA, per germline. CDR3 length: 14 residues. CDR3 DNA sequence: TGCAGCGTAACCGGGACAGGGGTAAACTACGAGCAGTACTTC. It specifies CSVTGTGVNYEQYF.

The V call is TRBV7-9, the J call TRBJ2-2; D perhaps matches TRBD2 (5 bases). CDR3 length: 13 residues. Per germline, CDR1 SEHNR and CDR2 FQNEAQ (reference sequence). Trimming pared 2 bases from V and 4 bases from J, leaving 5 bases between. The CDR3 protein is CASSLRGTGELFF. The CDR3 bases are TGTGCCAGCAGCTTACGGGGCACCGGGGAGCTGTTTTTT.

This clonotype was observed a handful of times. The chain recombines TRBV12-3 or TRBV12-4 with TRBJ2-1; either TRBD1 or TRBD2 may supply D (5 bases each). The CDR3 loop spans 18 amino acids. V was trimmed by 6 bases and J by 0 bases, leaving 21 bases between them. The CDR3 sequence is CASSGTSWGSSSYNEQFF. In DNA, the CDR3 is TGTGCCAGCAGCGGAACCTCTTGGGGGTCCAGCTCCTACAATGAGCAGTTCTTC.

In its sample, this clonotype was seen many times. This chain links TRBV28 with TRBJ2-3; D uncertain. V was clipped by 5 bases and J by 3 bases, with 15 bases between them. The CDR3 consists of 15 residues. Germline V gene sequence: CDR1 MDHEN, CDR2 SYDVKM. In nucleotides, the CDR3 is TGTGCCAGCAGTCCTGGGGAAGTGGGTACAGATACGCAGTATTTT. Translation gives CASSPGEVGTDTQYF.

This clonotype was seen only a few times. The V and J genes are TRBV28 and TRBJ1-3; TRBD1 is a possible D gene (6 bases). The CDR3 contains 15 residues. Germline V CDR1 and CDR2: MDHEN, SYDVKM. The V and J ends lost 1 base and 3 bases respectively, with 10 bases between them. The CDR3 DNA follows: TGTGCCAGCAGTTTATACCGGACAGTTGGAAACACCATATATTTT. Amino acids: CASSLYRTVGNTIYF.

The chain couples TRBV2 to TRBJ1-5, with a weak D call TRBD1 (5 bases). Deletions cut 3 bases from V and 0 bases from J, with 9 bases between. The CDR3 is made up of 15 amino acids. CDR1 SNHLY and CDR2 FYNNEI come from the germline V gene. The DNA of the CDR3 is TGTGCCAGCAGTGAGGACACCTCTAGCAATCAGCCCCAGCATTTT. This sequence encodes CASSEDTSSNQPQHF.

The gene calls are TRBV2 and TRBJ2-5; D is possibly TRBD1 (6 bases). Germline V gene data show CDR1 as SNHLY and CDR2 as FYNNEI. The CDR3 totals 14 residues. V was shortened by 5 bases and J by 0 bases, with 10 bases between the two germline ends. This CDR3 is CASSSGQNQETQYF. The DNA for the CDR3 is TGTGCCAGCAGTTCAGGACAGAACCAAGAGACCCAGTACTTC.

The chain joins TRBV4-1 to TRBJ2-7, with 7 bases aligning to TRBD1. The CDR3 has 16 amino acids. Germline-derived CDR1 and CDR2 are MGHRA and YSYEKL. The V and J ends lost 0 bases and 2 bases, in that order; junction bases with no gene match: 7. Here the CDR3 DNA reads TGCGCCAGCAGCCAAGATGGGGCAGGGGGAACCTACGAGCAGTACTTC. Residues: CASSQDGAGGTYEQYF.

This clonotype was found once. A much larger clone sits a single nucleotide away, making a read error possible. This is likely a read error, given that the CDR3 carries no conserved phenylalanine or tryptophan at its end. The chain carries TRBV7-6 and TRBJ2-1; no clear D gene. With 5 bases removed from V and 8 bases from J, the gap between germline ends came to 25 bases. CDR1 and CDR2 from the germline V gene are SGHVS and FNYEAQ. The CDR3 loop spans 17 amino acids. CDR3: CASSPVGSAQLYDEQFL. The CDR3 DNA follows: TGTGCCAGCAGCCCCGTCGGGTCCGCCCAGCTGTACGATGAGCAGTTCCTC.

This clonotype was seen ten or more times. The chain is built from TRBV7-9 and TRBJ2-1; D unresolved. Germline lookup yields CDR1 SEHNR and CDR2 FQNEAQ (reference sequence). With 1 base removed from V and 2 bases from J, the gap between germline ends came to 9 bases. CDR3 length: 15 amino acids. The CDR3 spells CASSLDGPPYNEQFF. CDR3 coding DNA: TGTGCCAGCAGCTTAGACGGGCCCCCCTACAATGAGCAGTTCTTC.